Listed below are T cell receptor beta chains from one sample, sequenced in a study of blood T cell repertoires in COVID-19. TCRdb's table, derived via immunoSEQ multiplex PCR, lists solely in-frame clones and lacks some. Of about 67,000 clones in the sample, roughly 90% were seen once. Sequencing was done on a sample of peripheral blood. The receptors were sampled from a woman aged 55-70 years with acute or convalescent COVID-19. The CDR3 runs from the conserved cysteine through the conserved F or W. A D gene is named only where the DNA matches it firmly.

v_call,j_call,d_call,cdr3_aa,cdr3_nt
TRBV28,TRBJ1-1,TRBD1,CASSIRQGEAFF,TGTGCCAGCAGTATCCGACAGGGTGAAGCTTTCTTT
TRBV19,TRBJ2-3,TRBD2,CASSPTSATDTQYF,TGTGCCAGTAGCCCTACTAGCGCCACAGATACGCAGTATTTT
TRBV5-1,TRBJ2-5,-,CASSLATQAQETQYF,TGCGCCAGCAGCTTGGCCACACAGGCCCAAGAGACCCAGTACTTC
TRBV6-6,TRBJ1-5,TRBD1,CASSRTMGQGLNQPQHF,TGTGCCAGCAGCCGAACCATGGGACAGGGGCTCAATCAGCCCCAGCATTTT
TRBV7-8,TRBJ1-2,TRBD1,CASSQGAGQGLGYTF,TGTGCCAGCAGCCAGGGGGCCGGACAGGGGTTGGGCTACACCTTC
TRBV15,TRBJ1-5,TRBD1,CASGQGVNQPQHF,TGTGCCAGCGGACAGGGGGTGAATCAGCCCCAGCATTTT
TRBV27,TRBJ1-3,-,CASSLYGGPGNTIYF,TGTGCCAGCAGTTTATATGGGGGCCCTGGAAACACCATATATTTT
TRBV21-1,TRBJ1-1,-,CASNDRGEAFF,TGTGCCAGCAACGACAGGGGTGAAGCTTTCTTT
TRBV30,TRBJ1-5,-,CAWSPGVNQPQHF,TGTGCCTGGAGCCCAGGGGTCAATCAGCCCCAGCATTTT
TRBV20-1,TRBJ1-6,TRBD1,CSASSDRQGSPLHF,TGCAGTGCTAGTTCGGACAGGCAGGGTTCACCCCTCCACTTT
TRBV27,TRBJ1-1,-,CASSLTAAGPSEAFF,TGTGCCAGCAGTCTAACAGCAGCGGGGCCTTCTGAAGCTTTCTTT
TRBV10-3,TRBJ2-2,-,CAIGWTDTGELFF,TGTGCCATCGGTTGGACAGACACCGGGGAGCTGTTTTTT
TRBV5-5,TRBJ1-6,-,CASSLRGGSYNSPLHF,TGTGCCAGCAGCTTGAGAGGGGGATCCTATAATTCACCCCTCCACTTT
TRBV6-5,TRBJ1-4,TRBD1,CASSFGQGAEKLFF,TGTGCCAGCAGTTTCGGACAGGGAGCTGAAAAACTGTTTTTT
TRBV7-3,TRBJ2-1,TRBD1,CASSSPGQGSNEQFF,TGTGCCAGCAGCTCGCCGGGACAGGGGAGCAATGAGCAGTTCTTC
TRBV21-1,TRBJ1-2,-,CANQTGYRYGYTF,TGTGCCAACCAAACAGGGTATCGCTATGGCTACACCTTC